These 28 T cell receptor beta chains originate from one sample sequenced in a study of cytomegalovirus exposure and HLA in healthy donors. With 60 Vbeta and 13 Jbeta primers, the PCR was carried out. The repertoire was sequenced with immunoSEQ multiplex PCR; TCRdb's copy has only in-frame clones and lacks some. The sample shows around 100,000 clones, approximately 81% of them seen only once. Sequences were obtained from PBMCs. The receptors originated from a woman aged 18 to 35 in good health and CMV-seropositive.

The chain links TRBV5-1 to TRBJ1-4, with a weak D call TRBD1 (5 bases). Germline assignment: CDR1 SGHRS and CDR2 YFSETQ. V was clipped by 1 base and J by 8 bases, with 15 bases between them. This CDR3 contains 15 residues. The CDR3 DNA follows: TGCGCCAGCAGCTTGTCGGATCAGGGAATCGAAAAACTGTTTTTT. Its translation is CASSLSDQGIEKLFF.

This clone is a singleton in its sample. The chain combines TRBV15 with TRBJ2-7, with 9 nucleotides matching TRBD1. In germline, CDR1 is LNHNV, CDR2 YYDKDF (reference sequence). This CDR3 has 17 residues. The V gene end was trimmed by 1 base and the J gene end by 2 bases; junction bases not matched to a gene: 9. CDR3 sequence: CATSRVSGGQGAYEQYF. CDR3 DNA sequence: TGTGCCACCAGCAGAGTATCGGGGGGACAGGGAGCCTACGAGCAGTACTTC.

This chain links TRBV5-6 with TRBJ2-7; 9 bases fit TRBD1. V lost 2 bases to trimming and J lost 3 bases; unmatched junction nucleotides: 3. Germline V gene data show CDR1 as SGHDT and CDR2 as YYEEEE. This CDR3 has 14 amino acids. CDR3 DNA: TGTGCCAGCAGCTTTGAGGGACAGGGCTACGAGCAGTACTTC. Amino acid sequence: CASSFEGQGYEQYF.

The gene calls are TRBV13 and TRBJ2-7; 12 bases fit TRBD2. There are 15 residues in the CDR3. V lost 0 bases and J lost 3; bases outside the gene matches: 0. Germline lookup yields CDR1 PRHDT and CDR2 FYEKMQ (reference sequence). CDR3 protein: CASSLGLAGGYEQYF. As DNA, the CDR3 is TGTGCCAGCAGCTTAGGACTAGCGGGGGGCTACGAGCAGTACTTC. Looking up the rest from reference TRBV13 and TRBJ2-7 gives the full variable domain: AAGVIQSPRHLIKEKRETATLKCYPIPRHDTVYWYQQGPGQDPQFLISFYEKMQSDKGSIPDRFSAQQFSDYHSELNMSSLELGDSALYFCASSLGLAGGYEQYFGPGTRLTVT.

V is TRBV2 and J is TRBJ2-7; 7 bases line up with TRBD1. Trimming at V came to 4 bases and at J to 3 bases, leaving 3 bases not matched to a gene. Germline-derived CDR1 and CDR2 are SNHLY and FYNNEI. This CDR3 has 13 amino acids. The CDR3 sequence is CASSAGQYYEQYF. As DNA, the CDR3 is TGTGCCAGCAGTGCGGGACAGTACTACGAGCAGTACTTC.

The chain carries TRBV6-6 and TRBJ1-5; D gene ambiguous. V lost 7 bases and J 3 bases, leaving 10 bases between the germline ends. Germline CDR1 MNHNY, CDR2 SVGAGI (reference sequence). CDR3 length: 13 amino acids. The CDR3 sequence is CASKARANQPQHF. The CDR3 bases are TGTGCCAGCAAGGCGCGGGCCAATCAGCCCCAGCATTTT.

This chain uses TRBV11-3 with TRBJ2-5, with 10 bases identical to TRBD1. Trimming at V came to 2 bases and at J to 4 bases, leaving 7 bases not matched to a gene. The CDR3 consists of 16 residues. Germline V lookup: CDR1 SGHNT, CDR2 YENEEA. CDR3 coding DNA: TGTGCCAGCAGCTTATTCGGGACAGGGGAAGGAGAGACCCAGTACTTC. Amino acids: CASSLFGTGEGETQYF.

This rearrangement joins TRBV6-1 to TRBJ2-3, with 8 bases aligning to TRBD1. Germline V gene sequence: CDR1 MNHNS, CDR2 SASEGT. V dropped 5 bases and J dropped 2; count of bases not matched to a gene: 3. This CDR3 comprises 14 residues. Here the CDR3 reads CASSPDRDTDTQYF. CDR3 in DNA: TGTGCCAGCAGTCCGGACAGGGACACAGATACGCAGTATTTT.

The chain couples TRBV28 to TRBJ2-3; 9 nucleotides match TRBD2. The length of the CDR3 is 14 residues. CDR1 MDHEN and CDR2 SYDVKM come from the germline V gene. After removal of 4 bases from V and 7 bases from J, the junction contained 6 bases not matched to a gene. The chain's CDR3 is CASSSTGLANTQYF. The CDR3 region has the DNA TGTGCCAGCAGTTCAACGGGACTAGCAAATACGCAGTATTTT.

The chain combines TRBV2 with TRBJ1-6, with D perhaps TRBD1 (5 bases). Germline lookup yields CDR1 SNHLY and CDR2 FYNNEI. The CDR3 runs 14 residues. V lost 3 bases, J lost 12 bases, and 15 bases lay in between. CDR3 protein: CASSETELNLPLHF. Here the CDR3 DNA reads TGTGCCAGCAGTGAGACAGAACTCAACTTACCCCTCCACTTT.

The chain is built from TRBV6-1 and TRBJ1-2, with D maybe TRBD1 (6 bases). V dropped 2 bases and J dropped 8 bases, with 15 bases sitting between them. This CDR3 has 14 residues. The germline gives CDR1 MNHNS, CDR2 SASEGT. In DNA, the CDR3 is TGTGCCAGCAGTGAAAGGTACGAGGGGGAAGGCTACACCTTC. It is translated as CASSERYEGEGYTF.

In its sample, this clone was seen a few times. The chain combines TRBV4-1 with TRBJ2-2; 7 nucleotides match TRBD2. The J segment lost 6 bases and the V segment lost 6 bases, leaving 13 bases of the junction unmatched. Germline CDR1 and CDR2: MGHRA and YSYEKL. CDR3 size: 16 residues. CDR3 coding DNA: TGCGCCAGCAGTTCCGGGTGGGGGAGGGATCCCGGGGAGCTGTTTTTT. It is translated as CASSSGWGRDPGELFF.

The chain carries TRBV15 and TRBJ1-2, with D unresolved. This CDR3 comprises 15 residues. Trimming removed 0 bases from V and 1 base from J, with 9 bases in between. Germline V CDR1 and CDR2: LNHNV, YYDKDF (reference sequence). CDR3 protein: CATSRDLSGNYGYTF. The CDR3 coding sequence is TGTGCCACCAGCAGAGATCTTAGTGGTAACTATGGCTACACCTTC. Variable domain in full (rest from reference TRBV15 and TRBJ1-2): DAMVIQNPRYQVTQFGKPVTLSCSQTLNHNVMYWYQQKSSQAPKLLFHYYDKDFNNEADTPDNFQSRRPNTSFCFLDIRSPGLGDTAMYLCATSRDLSGNYGYTFGSGTRLTVV.

V and J are TRBV11-2 and TRBJ2-2, with 11 nucleotides matching TRBD2. The CDR3 extends over 16 amino acids. Losses at the gene ends were 5 bases for V and 2 bases for J; bases not matched to a gene: 4. Germline lookup yields CDR1 SGHAT and CDR2 FQNNGV. The CDR3 DNA reads as TGTGCCAGCAGCATCCGACTAGCGGGAAACACCGGGGAGCTGTTTTTT. Residues: CASSIRLAGNTGELFF.

The chain carries TRBV2 and TRBJ1-2; TRBD1 is a possible D gene (6 bases). The CDR3 extends over 17 amino acids. Trimming stripped 4 bases from V and 2 bases from J, with 20 bases between. The V gene's germline CDR1 is SNHLY and CDR2 FYNNEI. CDR3 protein: CASSVLGAPTRNYGYTF. CDR3 DNA sequence: TGTGCCAGCAGTGTCCTGGGGGCACCGACACGCAACTATGGCTACACCTTC.

This clone was seen a single time. The chain uses TRBV21-1 and TRBJ1-1; TRBD1 was called by the table and not checked on the DNA. TRBV21-1 is a pseudogene. CDR3 length equals 13 residues. CDR3 nucleotide sequence: TGTGCCAGCAGCCCCAGGGGGGACACTGAAGCTTTCTTT. This sequence encodes CASSPRGDTEAFF.

The genes are TRBV19 and TRBJ1-1; 11 positions agree with TRBD1. The CDR3 contains 15 residues. The germline CDR1 and CDR2 sequences are LNHDA and SQIVND (reference sequence). J was trimmed by 5 bases and V by 7 bases; bases with no gene match: 9. As DNA, the CDR3 is TGTGCCAGTACTATGGGGGACAGGGGGAGGACTGAAGCTTTCTTT. This encodes CASTMGDRGRTEAFF.

This clone showed up just a few times. The chain links TRBV28 to TRBJ1-1; 7 bases fit TRBD1. Germline assignment: CDR1 MDHEN and CDR2 SYDVKM. The J segment lost 1 base and the V segment lost 6 bases, leaving 8 bases of the junction unmatched. The CDR3 covers 15 residues. Here the CDR3 reads CASSLPRDRNTEAFF. CDR3 coding DNA: TGTGCCAGCAGCCTACCCCGGGACAGGAACACTGAAGCTTTCTTT.

This chain joins TRBV4-1 and TRBJ2-7; 14 nucleotides match TRBD2. The CDR3 loop spans 16 amino acids. Germline CDR1 and CDR2: MGHRA and YSYEKL. Trimming took 0 bases from V and 9 from J; bases not matched to a gene: 7. CDR3 DNA sequence: TGCGCCAGCAGCCAAGAGCCGGGACTAGCGGGAGCAGGGCAGTACTTC. Translation: CASSQEPGLAGAGQYF.

V is TRBV4-1 and J is TRBJ1-2; 10 bases match TRBD1. The germline gives CDR1 MGHRA, CDR2 YSYEKL. The V gene end was trimmed by 2 bases and the J gene end by 7 bases; junction bases not matched to a gene: 10. This CDR3 has 16 amino acids. The CDR3 region has the DNA TGCGCCAGCAGCCAAACTGGGACAGGGGAGCGGCCTGGCTACACCTTC. Translation: CASSQTGTGERPGYTF.

The CDR3 DNA reads TGTGCCAGCAGTTACTCGACGGGGGACTCCTACGAGCAGTACTTC. Encoded protein: CASSYSTGDSYEQYF. The genes are TRBV6-5 and TRBJ2-5; a possible D gene is TRBD2 (6 bases). The J call may be in error: the DNA end matches TRBJ2-7 better. Germline CDR1 and CDR2: MNHEY and SVGAGI. The CDR3 is 15 residues long.

The chain has TRBV5-6 and TRBJ1-4, with TRBD1 as a possible D gene (6 bases). The V end was cut by 3 bases, the J end by 7 bases, with 10 bases between. CDR3 length: 13 amino acids. The germline V gene has CDR1 SGHDT and CDR2 YYEEEE. The CDR3 DNA reads TGTGCCAGCAGCTCGACAGGCGCTGAAAAACTGTTTTTT. This translates into CASSSTGAEKLFF.

The genes are TRBV5-1 and TRBJ1-5, with D unresolved. CDR3 size: 13 residues. The germline CDR1 and CDR2 sequences are SGHRS and YFSETQ. Trimming cost V 0 bases and J 4 bases, with 5 bases left between them. The CDR3 coding sequence is TGCGCCAGCAGCTTGGCCGTAAATCAGCCCCAGCATTTT. It translates to CASSLAVNQPQHF.

This chain's CDR3 is CASSRDISPMNTEAFF. CDR3 DNA sequence: TGTGCCAGCAGCCGTGACATTTCCCCCATGAACACTGAAGCTTTCTTT. The chain couples TRBV9 to TRBJ1-1; D is unclear. Trimming shortened V by 4 bases and J by 0 bases, and 16 bases separated the two germline ends. In germline, CDR1 is SGDLS, CDR2 YYNGEE. The CDR3 totals 16 residues.

This clone has more than one count but fewer than ten. V is TRBV4-1 and J is TRBJ1-2, with 9 bases fitting TRBD1. The CDR3 is 14 amino acids. V was pared by 3 bases and J by 3 bases, with 2 bases of the junction left unmatched. Germline lookup yields CDR1 MGHRA and CDR2 YSYEKL. CDR3 DNA: TGCGCCAGCAGCCAGAGGACAGGGGACTATGGCTACACCTTC. It is translated as CASSQRTGDYGYTF.

The rearrangement uses TRBV7-9 and TRBJ2-5; the D gene is possibly TRBD1 (6 bases). This CDR3 is 14 amino acids long. In germline, CDR1 is SEHNR, CDR2 FQNEAQ (reference sequence). V was clipped by 5 bases and J by 3 bases, with 13 bases between them. The DNA of the CDR3 is TGTGCCAGCAGCACCCGGACAGCGAAAGAGACCCAGTACTTC. Its protein is CASSTRTAKETQYF.

V gene TRBV7-9 combines with J gene TRBJ2-7; no definite D call. Per the germline V gene, CDR1 is SEHNR and CDR2 is FQNEAQ (reference sequence). The V end lost 2 bases, the J end lost 0 bases, and 5 bases lay between the germline ends. The CDR3 runs to 13 residues. The CDR3 DNA is TGTGCCAGCAGCTTAACTCTCTCCTACGAGCAGTACTTC. This translates into CASSLTLSYEQYF.

The chain recombines TRBV11-3 with TRBJ2-7, with TRBD2 matching over 8 bases. The CDR3 spans 14 residues. From germline, CDR1 is SGHNT and CDR2 YENEEA. The ends lost 4 bases at V and 2 bases at J; junction bases unmatched: 4. The CDR3 DNA follows: TGTGCCAGCAGCTCCCGGGGACTAGCCTACGAGCAGTACTTC. Residues: CASSSRGLAYEQYF.